The rows below give T cell receptor beta chains drawn from one sample of a study of blood T cell repertoires in COVID-19. Using immunoSEQ multiplex PCR, the repertoire was profiled, and TCRdb retains in-frame clones only, with some absent. The repertoire holds roughly 160,000 clones, with 70% to 80% as singletons. The sample consisted of PBMCs or T cells enriched from blood (not recorded which). The receptors were sampled from a woman in her 70s in a cohort exposed to, infected with or recovered from COVID-19 (not recorded which). Each CDR3 is given with its conserved first and last residue. The D gene is left open where the match is weak. Size is omitted from some rows. Given values are once, few, many or a class for expanded clones.

>TRBD1|TRBV9|TRBJ2-7|.
TGTGCCAGCAGCCCGGACAGGGGAACCTACGAGCAGTACTTC
CASSPDRGTYEQYF
>.|TRBV7-9|TRBJ1-4|once
TGTGCCAGCAGTTTGGGCTCGGTGGATGAAAAACTGTTTTTT
CASSLGSVDEKLFF
>.|TRBV27|TRBJ1-2|.
TGTGCCAGCATCCCAGGGGCTAACTATGGCTACACCTTC
CASIPGANYGYTF
>.|TRBV7-2|TRBJ1-6|once
TGTGCCAGCAGCTTAGGTAGCAGGGGCAATTCACCCCTCCACTTT
CASSLGSRGNSPLHF
>.|TRBV2|TRBJ1-5|.
TGTGCCACCGCGGACAGTTATAGCAATCAGCCCCAGCATTTT
CATADSYSNQPQHF
>TRBD1|TRBV10-3|TRBJ1-1|.
TGTGCCATTCACAGGGGCCCGAACACTGAAGCTTTCTTT
CAIHRGPNTEAFF
>.|TRBV5-1|TRBJ1-4|.
TGCGCCAGCAGCGAGCTCGTAGCCCCGAATGAAAAACTGTTTTTT
CASSELVAPNEKLFF
>.|TRBV5-1|TRBJ2-2|.
TGCGCCAGCAGCTTGGCCCTGGGAGACACCGGGGAGCTGTTTTTT
CASSLALGDTGELFF
>TRBD1|TRBV2|TRBJ2-5|.
TGTGCCAGCAGTCGGCGACAGGGCGGAGAGACCCAGTACTTC
CASSRRQGGETQYF
>TRBD1|TRBV5-6|TRBJ2-7|.
TGTGCCAGCAGCCAGAACCCGGACAGGTTCGAGCAGTACTTC
CASSQNPDRFEQYF
>.|TRBV2|TRBJ2-1|.
TGTGCCAGCAGTGAAGGGCGGGAAAAGTTCAATGAGCAGTTCTTC
CASSEGREKFNEQFF
>.|TRBV18|TRBJ1-2|.
TGTGCCAGCTCCCCAACGACAGGCTATAGCTATGGCTACACCTTC
CASSPTTGYSYGYTF
>.|TRBV4-3|TRBJ1-4|.
TGCGCCAGCAGCCAAGCTCAGGTGAACGAAAAACTGTTTTTT
CASSQAQVNEKLFF
>.|TRBV3-1/TRBV3-2|TRBJ2-1|.
TGTGCCAGCAGCCCCTCCGGGAAGTCAAATGAGCAGTTCTTC
CASSPSGKSNEQFF
>.|TRBV11-1|TRBJ1-1|.
TGTGCCAGCAGCTTATTAACCGGGATCACTGAAGCTTTCTTT
CASSLLTGITEAFF
>.|TRBV30|TRBJ1-4|.
TGTGCCTGGGGTACCTATAACGGAGGAAAACTGTTTTTT
CAWGTYNGGKLFF
>TRBD2|TRBV29-1|TRBJ2-1|.
TGCAGCGTCCCCCCCCTAGCGGGAGCCCCCAATGAGCAGTTCTTC
CSVPPLAGAPNEQFF
>.|TRBV7-3|TRBJ2-5|.
TGTGCCAGCAGCCCGACGGCGGGAGAGACCCAGTACTTC
CASSPTAGETQYF
>.|TRBV5-6|TRBJ2-1|once
TGTGCCAGCGCCACGACAGACTACAATGAGCAGTTCTTC
CASATTDYNEQFF
>TRBD2|TRBV27|TRBJ2-1|.
TGTGCCAGCAGTTTAAGCGGGATCGTCTACAATGAGCAGTTCTTC
CASSLSGIVYNEQFF
>.|TRBV7-8|TRBJ2-1|.
TGTGCCAGCAGCTTAGACTATGGGTCCTACAATGAGCAGTTCTTC
CASSLDYGSYNEQFF
>.|TRBV19|TRBJ1-2|.
TGTGCCAGTAGTACATCAGGGATCGGCTATGGCTACACCTTC
CASSTSGIGYGYTF
>.|TRBV30|TRBJ2-7|few
TGTGCCTGGGGCTTGTTCGACCGACTATACGAGCAGTACTTC
CAWGLFDRLYEQYF